The 27 T cell receptor beta chains in this list originate from one sample, sequenced in a study of T cell changes during pregnancy in multiple sclerosis. TCRdb keeps only in-frame clones here, not all; method: immunoSEQ multiplex PCR. The sample lists fewer than 65,000 clones; 93% were seen once. The sample consisted of peripheral blood, taken in the second trimester of pregnancy. The receptors derive from a female donor with multiple sclerosis, enrolled in a pregnancy study.

The rearrangement links TRBV6-1 to TRBJ2-7; maybe TRBD2 (6 bases). The CDR3 has 14 residues. V was clipped by 0 bases and J by 7 bases, with 13 bases between them. Germline CDR1 is MNHNS and CDR2 is SASEGT. The CDR3 DNA follows: TGTGCCAGCAGTGAAGCACGGGAGATGGGGGAGCAGTACTTC. Translated: CASSEAREMGEQYF.

The genes are TRBV19 and TRBJ1-1, with D possibly matching TRBD1 (5 bases). V was pared by 2 bases and J by 4 bases, with 11 bases between. The CDR3 loop spans 14 amino acids. Germline loops: CDR1 LNHDA, CDR2 SQIVND (reference sequence). Here the CDR3 reads CASSIPGKSTEAFF. The CDR3 nucleotides read TGTGCCAGTAGTATACCAGGGAAGAGCACTGAAGCTTTCTTT.

V and J are TRBV7-6 and TRBJ2-7; perhaps TRBD2 as D (5 bases). With 5 bases removed from V and 4 bases from J, the gap between germline ends came to 15 bases. CDR1 SGHVS and CDR2 FNYEAQ come from the germline V gene. This CDR3 is 14 amino acids long. The CDR3 DNA follows: TGTGCCAGCAGCGCCGAAGAGGGATTTTACGAGCAGTACTTC. Residues: CASSAEEGFYEQYF.

The J gene is TRBJ2-3, the V gene TRBV9; D ambiguous. CDR1 and CDR2 (germline): SGDLS, YYNGEE. Trimming shortened V by 0 bases and J by 0 bases, and 11 bases separated the two germline ends. This CDR3 contains 16 residues. As DNA, the CDR3 is TGTGCCAGCAGCGTAGCGGCAGGTACTAGCACAGATACGCAGTATTTT. This gives the protein CASSVAAGTSTDTQYF.

This chain joins TRBV7-8 and TRBJ2-7; possibly TRBD2 for D (6 bases). The length of the CDR3 is 15 residues. Between the trimmed V and J ends, which lost 5 bases and 4 bases, there was a span of 18 bases. Per germline, CDR1 SGHVS and CDR2 FQNEAQ. The CDR3 region has the DNA TGTGCCAGCAGCCAAGGGAGGACGCCCCCTTACGAGCAGTACTTC. It codes for CASSQGRTPPYEQYF.

The gene calls are TRBV5-1 and TRBJ2-7; 10 bases align to TRBD2. Germline V lookup: CDR1 SGHRS, CDR2 YFSETQ. After removal of 1 base from V and 7 bases from J, the junction contained 5 bases not matched to a gene. The CDR3 is 14 amino acids. CDR3 coding DNA: TGCGCCAGCAGCTTGACTAGCGGGATAGAAGAGCAGTACTTC. This gives the protein CASSLTSGIEEQYF.

This clone has a handful of counts. This chain uses TRBV5-1 with TRBJ1-1; D is possibly TRBD1 (6 bases). The length of the CDR3 is 13 residues. V lost 1 base to trimming and J lost 5 bases, with 9 bases between them. Germline V gene sequence: CDR1 SGHRS, CDR2 YFSETQ. The CDR3 DNA follows: TGCGCCAGCAGCTTGAGGACAGAGACTGAAGCTTTCTTT. This translates into CASSLRTETEAFF.

The chain has TRBV7-2 and TRBJ2-7, with 12 nucleotides matching TRBD2. V lost 5 bases, J lost 3 bases, and 11 bases stayed unmatched. Germline-derived CDR1 and CDR2 are SGHTA and FQGNSA. CDR3 size: 17 residues. CDR3 protein: CASSKPGTSGLSYEQYF. The CDR3, as DNA: TGTGCCAGCAGCAAGCCCGGGACTAGCGGGCTAAGCTACGAGCAGTACTTC.

The J gene is TRBJ2-7, the V gene TRBV5-5, with D possibly TRBD1 on 6 matching bases. Germline-derived CDR1 and CDR2 are SGHKS and YYEKEE (reference sequence). The CDR3 extends over 14 amino acids. Between the trimmed V and J ends, which lost 4 bases and 2 bases, there was a span of 13 bases. The CDR3 is CASSPGQNTYEQYF. The DNA of the CDR3 is TGTGCCAGCAGCCCAGGACAGAACACCTACGAGCAGTACTTC.

The chain couples TRBV19 to TRBJ1-1; TRBD1 matches 9 bases. The germline gives CDR1 LNHDA, CDR2 SQIVND (reference sequence). The V and J ends lost 6 bases and 1 base, in that order; junction bases with no gene match: 6. The CDR3 covers 15 residues. CDR3 residues: CASRERTGANTEAFF. The CDR3 nucleotides read TGTGCCAGTAGAGAAAGGACAGGGGCGAACACTGAAGCTTTCTTT. Drawing the rest from reference TRBV19 and TRBJ1-1, the complete variable domain is DGGITQSPKYLFRKEGQNVTLSCEQNLNHDAMYWYRQDPGQGLRLIYYSQIVNDFQKGDIAEGYSVSREKKESFPLTVTSAQKNPTAFYLCASRERTGANTEAFFGQGTRLTVV.

The J gene is TRBJ1-1, the V gene TRBV7-9, with D tentatively TRBD1 (6 bases). The CDR3 has 16 amino acids. The germline V gene encodes CDR1 SEHNR and CDR2 FQNEAQ (reference sequence). V was clipped by 2 bases and J by 0 bases, with 13 bases between them. The DNA for the CDR3 is TGTGCCAGCAGCTTACGGGGGGGCGCGATGAACACTGAAGCTTTCTTT. Translated: CASSLRGGAMNTEAFF.

The rearrangement links TRBV7-2 to TRBJ1-1, with 11 bases fitting TRBD1. J gave up 4 bases and V 5 bases, and 6 bases lay outside the gene matches. This CDR3 has 15 amino acids. The V gene's germline CDR1 is SGHTA and CDR2 FQGNSA. In DNA, the CDR3 is TGTGCCAGCAGCGATGCCGGGACAGGGGGCACTGAAGCTTTCTTT. It translates to CASSDAGTGGTEAFF. Full variable domain (missing parts from reference TRBV7-2 and TRBJ1-1): GAGVSQSPSNKVTEKGKDVELRCDPISGHTALYWYRQSLGQGLEFLIYFQGNSAPDKSGLPSDRFSAERTGGSVSTLTIQRTQQEDSAVYLCASSDAGTGGTEAFFGQGTRLTVV.

The J gene is TRBJ1-5, the V gene TRBV27, with a weak D call TRBD1 (5 bases). V gave up 6 bases and J gave up 0 bases, with 9 bases separating them. This CDR3 contains 14 residues. CDR1 is MNHEY, CDR2 SMNVEV, per germline (reference sequence). CDR3 nucleotide sequence: TGTGCCAGCAGAAGACAGTATAGCAATCAGCCCCAGCATTTT. Translating it yields CASRRQYSNQPQHF.

The chain recombines TRBV6-6 with TRBJ2-3; 8 positions agree with TRBD2. Germline V gene data show CDR1 as MNHNY and CDR2 as SVGAGI (reference sequence). V dropped 5 bases and J dropped 4; count of bases not matched to a gene: 8. The CDR3 covers 15 residues. This chain's CDR3 is CASSGPAGVSDTQYF. In DNA, the CDR3 is TGTGCCAGCAGTGGCCCAGCGGGAGTGTCAGATACGCAGTATTTT.

In its sample, this clone was seen a few times. V and J are TRBV6-5 and TRBJ2-5; the match to TRBD2 covers 11 bases. V gave up 2 bases and J gave up 7 bases; unmatched junction bases: 6. This CDR3 comprises 15 residues. CDR1 is MNHEY and CDR2 is SVGAGI in the germline V gene. The CDR3 loop is CASSYTTSGSGTQYF. The CDR3, as DNA: TGTGCCAGCAGTTACACAACTAGCGGGAGTGGGACCCAGTACTTC.

The V call is TRBV4-1, the J call TRBJ2-7; 7 nucleotides agree with TRBD2. In germline, CDR1 is MGHRA, CDR2 YSYEKL. This CDR3 region has 14 residues. J was trimmed by 7 bases and V by 1 base; bases with no gene match: 7. CDR3 residues: CASSQGPGLLEQYF. In nucleotides, the CDR3 is TGCGCCAGCAGCCAAGGCCCGGGACTACTAGAGCAGTACTTC.

The chain combines TRBV19 with TRBJ2-7; a weak D match, TRBD1 (6 bases). Deletions cut 0 bases from V and 3 bases from J, with 12 bases between. CDR1 is LNHDA, CDR2 SQIVND, per germline (reference sequence). The CDR3 has 15 amino acids. CDR3 coding DNA: TGTGCCAGTAGTATAGAGACCGTAGGGGGCTACGAGCAGTACTTC. Translated: CASSIETVGGYEQYF.

V gene TRBV30 combines with J gene TRBJ2-4; D remains ambiguous. This CDR3 has 14 residues. The V end was cut by 2 bases, the J end by 0 bases, with 8 bases between. Germline CDR1 is GTSNPN and CDR2 is SVGIG (reference sequence). The chain's CDR3 is CAWSLAVAKNIQYF. The CDR3 DNA sequence: TGTGCCTGGAGTTTAGCAGTAGCCAAAAACATTCAGTACTTC.

The chain combines TRBV27 with TRBJ2-1; 14 bases line up with TRBD2. This CDR3 has 15 residues. The V segment lost 3 bases and the J segment 9 bases; nucleotides outside the gene matches: 4. CDR1 is MNHEY and CDR2 is SMNVEV in the germline V gene (reference sequence). CDR3 sequence (DNA): TGTGCCAGCAGTTTTATGGGACTAGCGGGAGCTGAGCAGTTCTTC. Translated, it gives CASSFMGLAGAEQFF.

This rearrangement joins TRBV7-8 to TRBJ1-5; 9 nucleotides match TRBD1. V lost 5 bases to trimming and J lost 4 bases; unmatched junction nucleotides: 9. This CDR3 has 16 amino acids. Germline CDR1 and CDR2: SGHVS and FQNEAQ. CDR3 region: CASSEDRGQRNQPQHF. In DNA, the CDR3 is TGTGCCAGCAGCGAGGACAGGGGCCAGAGGAATCAGCCCCAGCATTTT.

The J gene is TRBJ2-3, the V gene TRBV10-3, with 7 bases aligning to TRBD1. Per germline, CDR1 ENHRY and CDR2 SYGVKD. The ends lost 2 bases at V and 4 bases at J; junction bases unmatched: 6. The CDR3 length is 15 residues. The CDR3 sequence: CAISEVGGVADTQYF. The DNA of the CDR3 is TGTGCCATCAGTGAGGTAGGGGGCGTGGCAGATACGCAGTATTTT.

This rearrangement joins TRBV2 to TRBJ2-7, with D uncertain. Germline CDR1 SNHLY, CDR2 FYNNEI. Deletions cut 6 bases from V and 4 bases from J, with 16 bases between. This CDR3 region has 14 residues. CDR3 DNA sequence: TGTGCCAGCAGCGACCGGGTGCCGAGTTACGAGCAGTACTTC. Protein sequence: CASSDRVPSYEQYF.

The gene calls are TRBV6-1 and TRBJ1-2; 10 bases line up with TRBD1. This CDR3 region has 15 residues. Germline CDR1 reads MNHNS; CDR2 reads SASEGT. V trimming: 2 bases; J trimming: 3 bases; junction bases outside the gene matches: 3. CDR3 in DNA: TGTGCCAGCAGTGAACCGACAGGGGGCCACTATGGCTACACCTTC. Residues: CASSEPTGGHYGYTF.

The gene calls are TRBV5-1 and TRBJ2-7; 9 nucleotides agree with TRBD1. This CDR3 region has 14 residues. V was pared by 4 bases and J by 2 bases, with 4 bases of the junction left unmatched. Germline assignment: CDR1 SGHRS and CDR2 YFSETQ. The CDR3 loop is CASSEDRGAYEQYF. CDR3 DNA sequence: TGCGCCAGCAGCGAGGACAGGGGTGCCTACGAGCAGTACTTC.

The chain links TRBV27 to TRBJ2-1; weak D call: TRBD1 (6 bases). Germline CDR1 reads MNHEY; CDR2 reads SMNVEV (reference sequence). This CDR3 is 12 amino acids long. The V end was cut by 6 bases, the J end by 8 bases, with 11 bases between. The chain's CDR3 is CASSVQGHEQFF. CDR3 nucleotide sequence: TGTGCCAGCAGCGTTCAGGGGCATGAGCAGTTCTTC.

The V call is TRBV19, the J call TRBJ2-1; a possible D gene is TRBD2 (7 bases). Trimming stripped 4 bases from V and 9 bases from J, with 22 bases between. Germline V CDR1 and CDR2: LNHDA, SQIVND (reference sequence). CDR3 length: 16 residues. The CDR3 region is CASSNEERGHVGEQFF. CDR3 bases: TGTGCCAGTAGTAACGAAGAGCGGGGACATGTTGGTGAGCAGTTCTTC.

The chain joins TRBV30 to TRBJ2-3; 10 nucleotides match TRBD2. Germline V gene data show CDR1 as GTSNPN and CDR2 as SVGIG (reference sequence). This CDR3 is built from 14 residues. The ends lost 5 bases at V and 3 bases at J; junction bases unmatched: 5. The CDR3 reads CAWELAGSTDTQYF. The CDR3 nucleotides read TGTGCCTGGGAACTAGCGGGATCTACAGATACGCAGTATTTT.